This entry lists 24 T cell receptor beta chains sequenced from one sample in a study of graft-versus-host responses after intestinal transplantation. Some clones are missing from TCRdb's copy, which holds only in-frame ones; the method was immunoSEQ multiplex PCR. The sample consists of roughly 97,000 clones, 91% of them appearing once. These receptors have no known antigen. This specimen was unstimulated CD4+ T cells sorted from spleen or lymph node cells, taken before transplant. These receptors were collected from a human donor who was the organ donor for an intestinal transplant.

The chain has TRBV6-5 and TRBJ2-2, with TRBD2 matching 10 bases. Germline-derived CDR1 and CDR2 are MNHEY and SVGAGI. The CDR3 is 15 residues long. V lost 5 bases, J lost 7 bases, and 7 bases stayed unmatched. In DNA form, the CDR3 reads TGTGCCAGCAGTAGAACTAGCGGGGTAGGCGGGGAGCTGTTTTTT. As protein: CASSRTSGVGGELFF.

J is TRBJ1-1 and V is TRBV5-4, with D hard to call. Trimming stripped 0 bases from V and 5 bases from J, with 14 bases between. The CDR3 sequence is 15 residues long. CDR1 is SGHNT and CDR2 is YYREEE in the germline V gene (reference sequence). CDR3 DNA: TGTGCCAGCAGCTTGGCCCGTTCCGGGAAAACTGAAGCTTTCTTT. As protein: CASSLARSGKTEAFF.

The rearrangement uses TRBV4-1 and TRBJ2-3; 7 nucleotides match TRBD2. CDR1 and CDR2 from the germline V gene are MGHRA and YSYEKL. J was trimmed by 6 bases and V by 0 bases; bases with no gene match: 6. The CDR3 length is 15 residues. This CDR3 is CASSQDLVSGDTQYF. CDR3 nucleotide sequence: TGCGCCAGCAGCCAAGATCTGGTTAGCGGGGATACGCAGTATTTT.

The J gene is TRBJ2-5, the V gene TRBV7-6, with D maybe TRBD2 (5 bases). Germline loops: CDR1 SGHVS, CDR2 FNYEAQ. V lost 6 bases to trimming and J lost 7 bases, with 21 bases between them. This CDR3 comprises 15 residues. CDR3 bases: TGTGCCAGCAGTCCGGCCGGAGGCAGTCTAGGGACCCAGTACTTC. It translates to CASSPAGGSLGTQYF.

The V and J genes are TRBV7-3 and TRBJ2-7; D is unresolved. The V gene lost 3 bases and the J gene lost 0 bases, with 18 bases spanning the gap. Germline CDR1 SGHTA, CDR2 FQGTGA. The CDR3 totals 17 residues. The CDR3 sequence: CASSLLGGTPGSYEQYF. DNA of the CDR3: TGTGCCAGCAGCTTGCTCGGCGGCACTCCCGGCTCCTACGAGCAGTACTTC.

The J gene is TRBJ1-3, the V gene TRBV6-1, with a tentative D call TRBD1 (6 bases). The V gene lost 5 bases and the J gene lost 3 bases, with 14 bases spanning the gap. From germline, CDR1 is MNHNS and CDR2 SASEGT. The CDR3 loop spans 15 amino acids. The CDR3 here is CASSRTGLIGNTIYF. For the CDR3, the DNA is TGTGCCAGCAGTCGTACAGGGTTGATTGGAAACACCATATATTTT.

The chain couples TRBV9 to TRBJ2-7; D might be TRBD1 (7 bases). V was clipped by 0 bases and J by 2 bases, with 12 bases between them. The germline gives CDR1 SGDLS, CDR2 YYNGEE. The CDR3 covers 15 residues. The CDR3 here is CASSVGGRGAYEQYF. Here the CDR3 DNA reads TGTGCCAGCAGCGTAGGGGGCAGGGGGGCCTACGAGCAGTACTTC.

V and J are TRBV7-2 and TRBJ1-4; tentative D call: TRBD1 (5 bases). The germline gives CDR1 SGHTA, CDR2 FQGNSA. This CDR3 comprises 14 residues. The V end was cut by 9 bases, the J end by 10 bases, with 21 bases between. CDR3 amino acids: CASSNQGGRGKLFF. The CDR3, as DNA: TGTGCCAGTAGTAACCAGGGAGGACGGGGAAAACTGTTTTTT.

The chain recombines TRBV6-5 with TRBJ1-5, with 7 bases identical to TRBD1. Germline values: CDR1 MNHEY, CDR2 SVGAGI. The CDR3 spans 12 residues. V gave up 6 bases and J gave up 7 bases; unmatched junction bases: 3. CDR3 sequence (DNA): TGTGCCAGCAGGTCAGGGGGACAGCCCCAGCATTTT. Its translation: CASRSGGQPQHF.

This clone has only one observation. The chain joins TRBV15 to TRBJ2-3; 10 bases align to TRBD1. Germline V gene sequence: CDR1 LNHNV, CDR2 YYDKDF (reference sequence). The CDR3 runs to 15 residues. V lost 4 bases to trimming and J lost 1 base; unmatched junction nucleotides: 2. DNA of the CDR3: TGTGCCACCAGCAAGGACAGGGGGGGCACAGATACGCAGTATTTT. Its translation: CATSKDRGGTDTQYF.

The gene calls are TRBV28 and TRBJ2-3; TRBD2 matches 8 bases. J was trimmed by 6 bases and V by 2 bases; bases with no gene match: 1. The V gene's germline CDR1 is MDHEN and CDR2 SYDVKM. This CDR3 region has 13 residues. The CDR3 spells CASSLTSGDTQYF. In DNA form, the CDR3 reads TGTGCCAGCAGTTTAACTAGCGGTGATACGCAGTATTTT.

This rearrangement joins TRBV4-1 to TRBJ2-5, with 9 bases identical to TRBD2. The germline gives CDR1 MGHRA, CDR2 YSYEKL. Losses at the gene ends were 2 bases for V and 4 bases for J; bases not matched to a gene: 8. The CDR3 contains 16 residues. The CDR3 loop reads CASSQPGLASRETQYF. The CDR3 DNA reads as TGCGCCAGCAGCCAACCCGGACTAGCGAGTCGAGAGACCCAGTACTTC.

The rearrangement uses TRBV6-5 and TRBJ2-5; 10 bases align to TRBD1. Per the germline V gene, CDR1 is MNHEY and CDR2 is SVGAGI. Losses at the gene ends were 2 bases for V and 3 bases for J; bases not matched to a gene: 6. There are 16 residues in the CDR3. In DNA, the CDR3 is TGTGCCAGCAGTTACCCCAGCGGGACAGGGGAAGAGACCCAGTACTTC. Its protein product is CASSYPSGTGEETQYF.

The chain links TRBV5-5 to TRBJ1-1; tentatively, D is TRBD1 (5 bases). The CDR3 totals 15 residues. V was shortened by 6 bases and J by 0 bases, with 15 bases between the two germline ends. The V gene's germline CDR1 is SGHKS and CDR2 YYEKEE (reference sequence). The CDR3 sequence: CASTPRQILNTEAFF. The CDR3 nucleotides read TGTGCCAGCACCCCAAGACAGATATTGAACACTGAAGCTTTCTTT.

This rearrangement joins TRBV4-1 to TRBJ1-4; a weak D match, TRBD1 (5 bases). The germline gives CDR1 MGHRA, CDR2 YSYEKL. The CDR3 runs 15 residues. The V end was cut by 1 base, the J end by 1 base, with 7 bases between. The CDR3: CASSQGRGTNEKLFF. The CDR3 bases are TGCGCCAGCAGCCAAGGGAGGGGAACTAATGAAAAACTGTTTTTT.

The chain links TRBV6-5 to TRBJ2-7; TRBD1 agrees at 7 bases. The CDR3 spans 14 residues. The V gene end was trimmed by 7 bases and the J gene end by 0 bases; junction bases not matched to a gene: 6. Germline assignment: CDR1 MNHEY and CDR2 SVGAGI. CDR3 bases: TGTGCCAGCAATACACGGGACAGCTCCTACGAGCAGTACTTC. It translates to CASNTRDSSYEQYF.

This sequence joins TRBV7-9 and TRBJ2-1; TRBD1 might be the D (6 bases). This CDR3 contains 15 residues. Germline V gene sequence: CDR1 SEHNR, CDR2 FQNEAQ (reference sequence). V was clipped by 2 bases and J by 1 base, with 9 bases between them. The CDR3: CASSLRQGSYNEQFF. In DNA form, the CDR3 reads TGTGCCAGCAGCTTACGTCAGGGGTCCTACAATGAGCAGTTCTTC.

The chain is built from TRBV4-1 and TRBJ2-2, with 11 bases fitting TRBD2. V dropped 5 bases and J dropped 4; count of bases not matched to a gene: 12. CDR1 MGHRA and CDR2 YSYEKL come from the germline V gene. This CDR3 comprises 18 residues. CDR3 bases: TGCGCCAGCAGCGGAGACCTTAGCGGGGGGGCCAGCACCGGGGAGCTGTTTTTT. It translates to CASSGDLSGGASTGELFF.

J is TRBJ1-1 and V is TRBV9, with D possibly TRBD1 on 6 matching bases. V was pared by 4 bases and J by 4 bases, with 11 bases between. The CDR3 runs to 13 residues. Germline-derived CDR1 and CDR2 are SGDLS and YYNGEE. DNA of the CDR3: TGTGCCAGCAGCCTCAGAGGGGGCACTGAAGCTTTCTTT. It specifies CASSLRGGTEAFF.

This chain joins TRBV5-1 and TRBJ2-1, with TRBD2 matching 11 bases. The CDR3 length is 17 residues. V lost 0 bases, J lost 0 bases, and 2 bases stayed unmatched. Germline loops: CDR1 SGHRS, CDR2 YFSETQ. Here the CDR3 reads CASSLGLAGPSYNEQFF. As DNA, the CDR3 is TGCGCCAGCAGCTTGGGACTAGCGGGGCCCTCCTACAATGAGCAGTTCTTC.

This clone was seen more than once but under ten times. The chain has TRBV5-1 and TRBJ1-6; 11 nucleotides agree with TRBD1. J lost 9 bases, V lost 3 bases, and 2 bases had no gene match. The CDR3 is 14 amino acids. Germline-derived CDR1 and CDR2 are SGHRS and YFSETQ. CDR3 region: CASSSGTGGSPLHF. The CDR3 bases are TGCGCCAGCAGCTCCGGGACAGGGGGTTCACCCCTCCACTTT.

Worth noting for this clone: Sequence at one end of the junction differs from germline and may be a read error. The chain employs TRBV4-2 and TRBJ2-7; D unresolved. Germline CDR1 and CDR2: LGHNA and YNFKEQ. The CDR3 has 19 amino acids. CDR3 sequence: CASSQDLRLSPKDSCEQYF. The CDR3 region has the DNA TGTGCCAGCAGCCAAGATCTACGACTCTCCCCTAAAGACTCCTGCGAGCAGTACTTC.

V gene TRBV29-1 combines with J gene TRBJ2-2; D call uncertain. Germline-derived CDR1 and CDR2 are SQVTM and ANQGSEA. The CDR3 extends over 13 amino acids. Trimming took 2 bases from V and 7 from J, leaving 11 bases between them. The DNA for the CDR3 is TGCAGCGTTGAAACTTGGGCAGGCGGGGAGCTGTTTTTT. It specifies CSVETWAGGELFF.

The chain uses TRBV2 and TRBJ2-7; maybe TRBD2 (6 bases). Trimming stripped 10 bases from V and 6 bases from J, with 19 bases between. The length of the CDR3 is 13 residues. Germline CDR1 reads SNHLY; CDR2 reads FYNNEI. The CDR3 loop reads CATSGRGGGEQYF. The DNA of the CDR3 is TGTGCCACCTCAGGCCGGGGAGGAGGCGAGCAGTACTTC.